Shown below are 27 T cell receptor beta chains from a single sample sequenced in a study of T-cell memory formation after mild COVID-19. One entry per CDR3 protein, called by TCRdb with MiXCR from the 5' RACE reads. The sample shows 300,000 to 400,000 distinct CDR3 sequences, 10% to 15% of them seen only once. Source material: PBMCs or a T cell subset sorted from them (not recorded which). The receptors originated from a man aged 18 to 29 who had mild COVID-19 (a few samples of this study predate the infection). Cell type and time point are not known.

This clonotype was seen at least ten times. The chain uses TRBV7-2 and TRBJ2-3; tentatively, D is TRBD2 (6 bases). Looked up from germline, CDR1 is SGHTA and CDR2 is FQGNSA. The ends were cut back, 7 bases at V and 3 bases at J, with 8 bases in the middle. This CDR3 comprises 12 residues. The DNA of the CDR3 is TGTGCCAGCATTGGGGGGACAGATACGCAGTATTTT. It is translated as CASIGGTDTQYF.

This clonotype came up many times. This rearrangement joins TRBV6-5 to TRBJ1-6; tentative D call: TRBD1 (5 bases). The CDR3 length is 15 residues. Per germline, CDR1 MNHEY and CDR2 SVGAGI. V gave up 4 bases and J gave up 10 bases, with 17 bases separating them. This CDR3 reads CASSLKWGLDSPLHF. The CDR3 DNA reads TGTGCCAGCAGTTTGAAGTGGGGCCTCGACTCACCCCTCCACTTT.

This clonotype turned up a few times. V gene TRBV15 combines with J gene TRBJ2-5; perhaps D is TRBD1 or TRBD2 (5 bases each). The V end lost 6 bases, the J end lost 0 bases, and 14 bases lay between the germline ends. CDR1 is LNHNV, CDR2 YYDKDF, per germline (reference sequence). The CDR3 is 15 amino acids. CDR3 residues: CATRGVWSNQETQYF. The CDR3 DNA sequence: TGTGCCACCAGGGGGGTTTGGTCGAACCAAGAGACCCAGTACTTC.

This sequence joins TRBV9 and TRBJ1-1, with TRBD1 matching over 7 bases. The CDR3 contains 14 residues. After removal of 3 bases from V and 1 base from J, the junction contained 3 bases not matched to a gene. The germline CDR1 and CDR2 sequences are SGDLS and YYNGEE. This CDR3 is CASSGGTANTEAFF. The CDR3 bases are TGTGCCAGCAGCGGAGGGACAGCGAACACTGAAGCTTTCTTT.

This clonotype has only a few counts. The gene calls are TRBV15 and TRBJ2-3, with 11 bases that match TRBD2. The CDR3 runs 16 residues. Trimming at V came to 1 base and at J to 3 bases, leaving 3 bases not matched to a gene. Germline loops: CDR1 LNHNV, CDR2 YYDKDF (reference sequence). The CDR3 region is CATSRGASGGTDTQYF. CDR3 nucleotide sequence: TGTGCCACCAGCAGAGGGGCTAGCGGGGGGACAGATACGCAGTATTTT. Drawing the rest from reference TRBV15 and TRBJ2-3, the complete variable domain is DAMVIQNPRYQVTQFGKPVTLSCSQTLNHNVMYWYQQKSSQAPKLLFHYYDKDFNNEADTPDNFQSRRPNTSFCFLDIRSPGLGDTAMYLCATSRGASGGTDTQYFGPGTRLTVL.

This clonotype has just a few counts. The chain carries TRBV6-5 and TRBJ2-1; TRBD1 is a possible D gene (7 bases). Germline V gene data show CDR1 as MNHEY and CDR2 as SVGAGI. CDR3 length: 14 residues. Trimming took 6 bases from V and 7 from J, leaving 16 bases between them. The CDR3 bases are TGTGCCAGCAGGCCAGGGGGACTCCCGAATGAGCAGTTCTTC. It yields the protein CASRPGGLPNEQFF.

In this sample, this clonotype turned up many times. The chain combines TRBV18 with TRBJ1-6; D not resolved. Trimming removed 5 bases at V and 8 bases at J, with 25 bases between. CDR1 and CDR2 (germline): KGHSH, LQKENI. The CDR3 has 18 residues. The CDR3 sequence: CASSGRSLGSFRDSPLHF. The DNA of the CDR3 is TGTGCCAGCTCAGGTCGGTCTCTCGGGTCGTTCCGCGATTCACCCCTCCACTTT.

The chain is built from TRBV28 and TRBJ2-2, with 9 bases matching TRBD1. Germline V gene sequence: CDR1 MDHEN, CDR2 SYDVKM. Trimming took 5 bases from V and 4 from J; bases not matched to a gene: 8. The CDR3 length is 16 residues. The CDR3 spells CASSPADRGGTGELFF. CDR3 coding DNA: TGTGCCAGCAGTCCCGCGGACAGGGGAGGCACCGGGGAGCTGTTTTTT.

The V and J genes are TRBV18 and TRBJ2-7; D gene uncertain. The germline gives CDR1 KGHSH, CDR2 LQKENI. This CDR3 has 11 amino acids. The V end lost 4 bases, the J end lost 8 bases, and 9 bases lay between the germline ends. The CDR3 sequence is CASSLENKQYV. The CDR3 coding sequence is TGTGCCAGCTCACTCGAAAATAAGCAGTACGTC.

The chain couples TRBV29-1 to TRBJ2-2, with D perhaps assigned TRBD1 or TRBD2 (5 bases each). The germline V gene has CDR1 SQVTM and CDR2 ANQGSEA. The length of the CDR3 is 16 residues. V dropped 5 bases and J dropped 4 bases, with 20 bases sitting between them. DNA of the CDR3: TGCAGCGTTACGAACGGGACCCGACGGGGCACCGGGGAGCTGTTTTTT. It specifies CSVTNGTRRGTGELFF.

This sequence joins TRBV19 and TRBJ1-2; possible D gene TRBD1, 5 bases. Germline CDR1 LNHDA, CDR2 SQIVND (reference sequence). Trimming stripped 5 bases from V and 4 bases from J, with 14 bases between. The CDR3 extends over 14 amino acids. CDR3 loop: CASSPGRRSYGYTF. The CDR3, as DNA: TGTGCCAGTAGTCCGGGACGGAGGAGCTATGGCTACACCTTC.

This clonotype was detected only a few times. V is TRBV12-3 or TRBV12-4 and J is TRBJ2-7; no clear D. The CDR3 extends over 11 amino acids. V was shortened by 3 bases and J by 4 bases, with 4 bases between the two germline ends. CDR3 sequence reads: CASSFKYEQYF. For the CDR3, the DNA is TGTGCCAGCAGTTTTAAGTACGAGCAGTACTTC.

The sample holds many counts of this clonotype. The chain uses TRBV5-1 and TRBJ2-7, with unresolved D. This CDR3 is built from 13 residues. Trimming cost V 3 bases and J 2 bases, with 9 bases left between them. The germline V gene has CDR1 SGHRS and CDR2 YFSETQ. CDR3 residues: CASSSTGTYEQYF. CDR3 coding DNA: TGCGCCAGCAGCTCGACGGGCACCTACGAGCAGTACTTC.

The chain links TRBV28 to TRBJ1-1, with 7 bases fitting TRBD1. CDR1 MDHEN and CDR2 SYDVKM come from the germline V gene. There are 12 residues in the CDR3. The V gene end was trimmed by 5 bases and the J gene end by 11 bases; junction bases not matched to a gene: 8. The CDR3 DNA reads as TGTGCCAGCAGTCGGGACAGAACGGGCGCTTTCTTT. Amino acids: CASSRDRTGAFF.

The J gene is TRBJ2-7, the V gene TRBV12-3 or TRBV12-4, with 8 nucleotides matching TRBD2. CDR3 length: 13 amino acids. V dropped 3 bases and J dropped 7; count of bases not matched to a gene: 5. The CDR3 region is CASSFGGAREQYV. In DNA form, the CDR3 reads TGTGCCAGCAGTTTCGGGGGGGCTCGAGAGCAGTACGTC.

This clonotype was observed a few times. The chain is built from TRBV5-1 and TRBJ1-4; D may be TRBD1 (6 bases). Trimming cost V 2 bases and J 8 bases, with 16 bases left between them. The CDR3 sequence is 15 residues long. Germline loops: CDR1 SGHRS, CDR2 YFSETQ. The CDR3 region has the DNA TGCGCCAGCAGCTTAGGGGGGCTGAGGGACGAAAAACTGTTTTTT. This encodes CASSLGGLRDEKLFF. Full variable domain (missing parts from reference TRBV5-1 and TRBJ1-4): KAGVTQTPRYLIKTRGQQVTLSCSPISGHRSVSWYQQTPGQGLQFLFEYFSETQRNKGNFPGRFSGRQFSNSRSEMNVSTLELGDSALYLCASSLGGLRDEKLFFGSGTQLSVL.

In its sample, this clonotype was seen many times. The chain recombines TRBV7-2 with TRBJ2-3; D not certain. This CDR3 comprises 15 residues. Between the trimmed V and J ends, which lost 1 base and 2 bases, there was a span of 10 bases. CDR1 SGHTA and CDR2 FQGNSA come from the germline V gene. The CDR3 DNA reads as TGTGCCAGCAGCTTAGGCCCGGGTCCCACAGATACGCAGTATTTT. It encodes CASSLGPGPTDTQYF.

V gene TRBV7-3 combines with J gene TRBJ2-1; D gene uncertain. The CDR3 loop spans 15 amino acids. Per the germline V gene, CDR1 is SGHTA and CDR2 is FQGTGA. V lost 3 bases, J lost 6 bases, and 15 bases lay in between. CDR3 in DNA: TGTGCCAGCAGCTTGAGCCCGACTCCCCTCAATGAGCAGTTCTTC. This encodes CASSLSPTPLNEQFF.

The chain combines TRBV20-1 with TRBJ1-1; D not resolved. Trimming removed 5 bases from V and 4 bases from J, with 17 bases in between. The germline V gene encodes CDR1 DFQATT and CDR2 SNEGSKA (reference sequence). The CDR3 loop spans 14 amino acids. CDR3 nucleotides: TGCAGTGCTGCCGACATCACCTGGGGCACTGAAGCTTTCTTT. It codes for CSAADITWGTEAFF.

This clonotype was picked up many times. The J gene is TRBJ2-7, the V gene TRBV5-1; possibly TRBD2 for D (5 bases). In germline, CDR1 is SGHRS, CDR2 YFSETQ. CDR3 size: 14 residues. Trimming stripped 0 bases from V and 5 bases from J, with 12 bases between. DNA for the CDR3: TGCGCCAGCAGCTTGGGTTCCCCGGAGGACGAGCAGTACGTC. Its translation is CASSLGSPEDEQYV.

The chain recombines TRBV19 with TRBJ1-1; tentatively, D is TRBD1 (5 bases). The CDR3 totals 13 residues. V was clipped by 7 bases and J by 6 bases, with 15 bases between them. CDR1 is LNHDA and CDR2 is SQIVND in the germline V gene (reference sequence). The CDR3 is CASNTGWGAEAFF. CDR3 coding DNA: TGTGCCAGTAATACAGGTTGGGGGGCTGAAGCTTTCTTT.

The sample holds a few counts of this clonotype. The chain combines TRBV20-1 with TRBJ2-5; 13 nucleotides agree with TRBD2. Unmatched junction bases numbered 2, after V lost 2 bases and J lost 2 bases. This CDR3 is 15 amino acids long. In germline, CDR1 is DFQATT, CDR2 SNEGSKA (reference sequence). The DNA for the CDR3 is TGCAGTGCTAGACCACTAGCGGGGGGGCAAGAGACCCAGTACTTC. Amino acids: CSARPLAGGQETQYF.

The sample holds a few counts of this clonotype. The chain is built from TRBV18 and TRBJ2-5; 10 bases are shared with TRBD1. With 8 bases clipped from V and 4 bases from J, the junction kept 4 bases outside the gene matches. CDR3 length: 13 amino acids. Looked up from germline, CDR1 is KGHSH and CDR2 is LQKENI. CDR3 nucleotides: TGTGCCAGCGCCTGGACAGGGGGAGAGACCCAGTACTTC. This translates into CASAWTGGETQYF.

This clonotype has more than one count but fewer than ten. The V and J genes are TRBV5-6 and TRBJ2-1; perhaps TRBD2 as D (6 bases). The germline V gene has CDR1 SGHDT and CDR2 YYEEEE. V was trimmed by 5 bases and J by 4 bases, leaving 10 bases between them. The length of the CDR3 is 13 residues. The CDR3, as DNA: TGTGCCAGCAGTTCGGGGGTTTACAATGAGCAGTTCTTC. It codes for CASSSGVYNEQFF.

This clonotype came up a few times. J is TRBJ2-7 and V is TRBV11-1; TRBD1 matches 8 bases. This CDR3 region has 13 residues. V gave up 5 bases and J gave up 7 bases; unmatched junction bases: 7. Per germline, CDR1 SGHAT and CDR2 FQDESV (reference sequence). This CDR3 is CASSMDRAREQYF. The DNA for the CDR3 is TGTGCCAGCAGCATGGACAGGGCTAGAGAGCAGTACTTC.

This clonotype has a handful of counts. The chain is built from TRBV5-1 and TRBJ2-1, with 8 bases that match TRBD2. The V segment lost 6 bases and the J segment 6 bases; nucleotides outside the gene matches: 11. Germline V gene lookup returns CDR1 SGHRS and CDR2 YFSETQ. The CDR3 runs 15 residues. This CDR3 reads CASTKFRGGTNEQFF. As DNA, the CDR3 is TGCGCCAGCACCAAGTTCCGGGGGGGCACCAATGAGCAGTTCTTC.

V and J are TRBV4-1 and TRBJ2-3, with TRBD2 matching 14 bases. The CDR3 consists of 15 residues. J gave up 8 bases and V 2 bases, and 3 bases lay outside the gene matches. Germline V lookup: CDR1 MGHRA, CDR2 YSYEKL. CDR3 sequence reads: CASSQRTSGGITQYF. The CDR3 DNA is TGCGCCAGCAGCCAACGGACTAGCGGGGGGATTACGCAGTATTTT.